Shown below are 23 T cell receptor beta chains from a single sample sequenced in a study of cytomegalovirus exposure and HLA in healthy donors. The primer mix had 60 Vbeta and 13 Jbeta primers. Sequencing was performed with immunoSEQ multiplex PCR; in TCRdb, only in-frame clones are kept and a portion is missing. The sample contains about 150,000 clones, approximately 80% of which appear only once. Sequenced material: PBMCs. The source is a woman aged 40 to 50 in good health and CMV-seronegative.

The chain recombines TRBV7-8 with TRBJ2-3, with TRBD2 identical over 10 bases. The CDR3 is made up of 18 amino acids. Germline V lookup: CDR1 SGHVS, CDR2 FQNEAQ. Trimming took 2 bases from V and 0 from J; bases not matched to a gene: 8. The CDR3 bases are TGTGCCAGCAGCTTACAGCGGGGGGGCTTCCCTAGCACAGATACGCAGTATTTT. Its translation is CASSLQRGGFPSTDTQYF. The full variable domain, with the rest looked up from reference TRBV7-8 and TRBJ2-3, is GAGVSQSPRYKVAKRGQDVALRCDPISGHVSLFWYQQALGQGPEFLTYFQNEAQLDKSGLPSDRFFAERPEGSVSTLKIQRTQQEDSAVYLCASSLQRGGFPSTDTQYFGPGTRLTVL.

This clone was counted only a few times. The chain joins TRBV7-2 to TRBJ2-1, with 10 positions matching TRBD2. The length of the CDR3 is 16 residues. Germline V gene sequence: CDR1 SGHTA, CDR2 FQGNSA. After removal of 5 bases from V and 7 bases from J, the junction contained 11 bases not matched to a gene. The DNA of the CDR3 is TGTGCCAGCAGCCCTCGTCCTAGCGGGAGAATGAATGAGCAGTTCTTC. Its translation is CASSPRPSGRMNEQFF.

The chain recombines TRBV5-1 with TRBJ2-2; D is unresolved. The CDR3 contains 14 residues. The V gene's germline CDR1 is SGHRS and CDR2 YFSETQ. V gave up 0 bases and J gave up 6 bases, with 9 bases separating them. DNA for the CDR3: TGCGCCAGCAGCTTGGAAGGAACAGCCGGGGAGCTGTTTTTT. It codes for CASSLEGTAGELFF.

V usage is TRBV5-1 and J usage is TRBJ1-2; D not resolved. Trimming removed 4 bases from V and 4 bases from J, with 14 bases in between. The CDR3 contains 14 residues. Germline V lookup: CDR1 SGHRS, CDR2 YFSETQ. In DNA, the CDR3 is TGCGCCAGCAGCGACCGGAGGGTTCGCTATGGCTACACCTTC. Translating gives CASSDRRVRYGYTF.

This chain links TRBV5-6 with TRBJ1-1; possibly TRBD1 for D (5 bases). The CDR3 runs 14 residues. Germline-derived CDR1 and CDR2 are SGHDT and YYEEEE. Trimming shortened V by 1 base and J by 4 bases, and 11 bases separated the two germline ends. In DNA form, the CDR3 reads TGTGCCAGCAGCTTGACAGGTTTCGGCACTGAAGCTTTCTTT. It specifies CASSLTGFGTEAFF.

The CDR3, as DNA: TGTGCCAGCTCACTAAACCGGGACACAGTTACCTACGAAGCTTTCTTT. It yields the protein CASSLNRDTVTYEAFF. This chain connects TRBV18 to TRBJ1-1, with a tentative D call TRBD1 (6 bases). Germline V gene lookup returns CDR1 KGHSH and CDR2 LQKENI. V was cut by 4 bases and J by 8 bases, with 23 bases left in between. CDR3 size: 16 residues.

This chain links TRBV10-1 with TRBJ2-7; tentatively, D is TRBD2 (5 bases). CDR3 length: 14 amino acids. Germline V gene lookup returns CDR1 WNHNN and CDR2 SYGVQD (reference sequence). V lost 6 bases to trimming and J lost 1 base, with 13 bases between them. CDR3 coding DNA: TGCGCCAGCAGCGGTCTAGCTTCTTCCTACGAGCAGTACTTC. It yields the protein CASSGLASSYEQYF.

The rearrangement links TRBV5-4 to TRBJ2-2; TRBD1 matches 9 bases. Germline V gene sequence: CDR1 SGHNT, CDR2 YYREEE (reference sequence). J gave up 4 bases and V 2 bases, and 6 bases lay outside the gene matches. This CDR3 is built from 16 residues. CDR3 nucleotides: TGTGCCAGCAGCTTTGGACAGGGGCAAGGCACCGGGGAGCTGTTTTTT. This sequence encodes CASSFGQGQGTGELFF.

The gene calls are TRBV11-2 and TRBJ2-1; 9 bases match TRBD1. V lost 3 bases, J lost 9 bases, and 9 bases stayed unmatched. This CDR3 has 15 residues. Germline V gene lookup returns CDR1 SGHAT and CDR2 FQNNGV. The CDR3 DNA sequence: TGTGCCAGCAGCTTCACCATACAGGGGGCTGGTGAGCAGTTCTTC. This encodes CASSFTIQGAGEQFF.

V and J are TRBV18 and TRBJ2-4; D uncertain. This CDR3 region has 20 residues. From germline, CDR1 is KGHSH and CDR2 LQKENI. V gave up 1 base and J gave up 0 bases, with 22 bases separating them. CDR3 loop: CASSPRLLVSRFLAKNIQYF. Here the CDR3 DNA reads TGTGCCAGCTCACCACGGTTATTAGTTAGCAGATTCTTAGCCAAAAACATTCAGTACTTC.

The V gene is TRBV2, the J gene TRBJ2-6; D is possibly TRBD2 (5 bases). Between the trimmed V and J ends, which lost 4 bases and 0 bases, there was a span of 10 bases. The germline V gene encodes CDR1 SNHLY and CDR2 FYNNEI. The CDR3 is 16 amino acids. The CDR3 sequence: CASSGRLTSGANVLTF. CDR3 in DNA: TGTGCCAGCAGTGGGAGGCTGACCTCTGGGGCCAACGTCCTGACTTTC.

In this sample, this clone turned up a few times. V gene TRBV5-1 combines with J gene TRBJ2-5, with D unclear. CDR1 SGHRS and CDR2 YFSETQ come from the germline V gene. The V and J ends lost 2 bases and 3 bases respectively, with 8 bases between them. The CDR3 spans 13 residues. The CDR3 loop reads CASSFSAKETQYF. The CDR3 DNA reads as TGCGCCAGCAGCTTCAGTGCCAAAGAGACCCAGTACTTC.

Of note for this clone: A junction end diverges from the germline sequence, so it may reflect a read error. The V call is TRBV11-2, the J call TRBJ2-7, with 12 positions matching TRBD2. The CDR3 sequence is 12 residues long. The V gene's germline CDR1 is SGHAT and CDR2 FQNNGV. The CDR3 coding sequence is TGTGCCAGCAGCATTACCGGGACTAGCGGGCATTTC. It yields the protein CASSITGTSGHF.

The J gene is TRBJ2-1, the V gene TRBV27, with TRBD2 matching over 9 bases. Looked up from germline, CDR1 is MNHEY and CDR2 is SMNVEV (reference sequence). J gave up 5 bases and V 1 base, and 15 bases lay outside the gene matches. CDR3 length: 19 residues. This CDR3 is CASSLFALAGGGANNEQFF. For the CDR3, the DNA is TGTGCCAGCAGTTTATTTGCCCTCGCAGGCGGGGGGGCAAACAATGAGCAGTTCTTC.

V and J are TRBV15 and TRBJ1-2, with 7 bases aligning to TRBD1. Trimming removed 0 bases from V and 0 bases from J; junction bases left unmatched: 10. The CDR3 covers 18 residues. The germline CDR1 and CDR2 sequences are LNHNV and YYDKDF (reference sequence). The CDR3, as DNA: TGTGCCACCAGCAGAGATCTAGGAGGGACAGTTACTAACTATGGCTACACCTTC. It specifies CATSRDLGGTVTNYGYTF.

The V gene is TRBV4-1, the J gene TRBJ1-5; possibly TRBD1 for D (6 bases). Germline CDR1 and CDR2: MGHRA and YSYEKL. The CDR3 contains 13 residues. The V gene lost 2 bases and the J gene lost 4 bases, with 6 bases spanning the gap. Here the CDR3 DNA reads TGCGCCAGCAGCCAAACAGGGAATCAGCCCCAGCATTTT. Its translation is CASSQTGNQPQHF.

This chain links TRBV9 with TRBJ2-1; no firm D call. This CDR3 is built from 14 residues. Trimming pared 0 bases from V and 4 bases from J, leaving 8 bases between. CDR1 and CDR2 (germline): SGDLS, YYNGEE. The CDR3 DNA sequence: TGTGCCAGCAGCGTAGAGTGGCGGTACAATGAGCAGTTCTTC. This codes for CASSVEWRYNEQFF.

The sample holds one count of this clone. The chain uses TRBV18 and TRBJ2-1; 8 bases are shared with TRBD2. The CDR3 contains 13 residues. Germline V gives CDR1 KGHSH, CDR2 LQKENI. After removal of 4 bases from V and 4 bases from J, the junction contained 0 bases not matched to a gene. The CDR3 loop reads CASSLAGYNEQFF. The CDR3 nucleotides read TGTGCCAGCTCACTAGCGGGGTACAATGAGCAGTTCTTC. The full variable domain, with the rest looked up from reference TRBV18 and TRBJ2-1, is NAGVMQNPRHLVRRRGQEARLRCSPMKGHSHVYWYRQLPEEGLKFMVYLQKENIIDESGMPKERFSAEFPKEGPSILRIQQVVRGDSAAYFCASSLAGYNEQFFGPGTRLTVL.

V and J are TRBV11-2 and TRBJ2-1; TRBD2 might be the D (5 bases). V lost 0 bases and J 9 bases, leaving 24 bases between the germline ends. CDR3 length equals 18 residues. In germline, CDR1 is SGHAT, CDR2 FQNNGV. Here the CDR3 DNA reads TGTGCCAGCAGCTTAGATCTGGGTGAGGGTGGCAGAGGACGTGAGCAGTTCTTC. This encodes CASSLDLGEGGRGREQFF.

This sequence joins TRBV10-1 and TRBJ2-1; 7 bases are shared with TRBD1. The germline CDR1 and CDR2 sequences are WNHNN and SYGVQD (reference sequence). J gave up 12 bases and V 2 bases, and 13 bases lay outside the gene matches. The CDR3 runs to 15 residues. The CDR3 coding sequence is TGCGCCAGCAGTGAGCTAAGACAGGGTTGGGGCCGGCAGTTCTTC. Translation gives CASSELRQGWGRQFF.

This clone was counted between two and nine times. The chain recombines TRBV5-1 with TRBJ1-1; D remains ambiguous. The CDR3 loop spans 15 amino acids. The V gene lost 0 bases and the J gene lost 4 bases, with 13 bases spanning the gap. CDR1 is SGHRS, CDR2 YFSETQ, per germline. The CDR3 DNA sequence: TGCGCCAGCAGCTTGGACAGTCGCTCTGTCACTGAAGCTTTCTTT. It translates to CASSLDSRSVTEAFF.

The V gene is TRBV7-9, the J gene TRBJ1-6, with 7 bases identical to TRBD1. The CDR3 contains 18 residues. Germline values: CDR1 SEHNR, CDR2 FQNEAQ (reference sequence). The V and J ends lost 5 bases and 10 bases, in that order; junction bases with no gene match: 20. The CDR3, as DNA: TGTGCCAGCAGCACAATAGGTCCAGGGGGTACTGCTAACTCACCCCTCCACTTT. Encoded protein: CASSTIGPGGTANSPLHF.

The V gene is TRBV6-1, the J gene TRBJ1-6; unclear D gene. The V and J ends lost 3 bases and 13 bases respectively, with 13 bases between them. This CDR3 region has 13 residues. Germline CDR1 reads MNHNS; CDR2 reads SASEGT. The CDR3 reads CASSERTPYPLHF. CDR3 nucleotides: TGTGCCAGCAGTGAGCGAACTCCGTATCCCCTCCACTTT.